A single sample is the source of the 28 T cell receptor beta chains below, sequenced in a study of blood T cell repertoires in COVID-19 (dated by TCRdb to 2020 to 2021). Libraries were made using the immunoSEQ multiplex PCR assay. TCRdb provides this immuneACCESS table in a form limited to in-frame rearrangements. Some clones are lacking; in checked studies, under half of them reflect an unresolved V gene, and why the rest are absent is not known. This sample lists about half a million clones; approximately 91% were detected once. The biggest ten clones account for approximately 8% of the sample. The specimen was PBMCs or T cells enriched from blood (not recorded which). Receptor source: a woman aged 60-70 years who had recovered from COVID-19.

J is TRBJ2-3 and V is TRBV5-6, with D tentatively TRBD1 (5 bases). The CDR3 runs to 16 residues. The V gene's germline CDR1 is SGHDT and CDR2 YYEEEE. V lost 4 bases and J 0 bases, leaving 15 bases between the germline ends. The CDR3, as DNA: TGTGCCAGCAGCGTCACAGGCCACCTTAGCACAGATACGCAGTATTTT. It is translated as CASSVTGHLSTDTQYF.

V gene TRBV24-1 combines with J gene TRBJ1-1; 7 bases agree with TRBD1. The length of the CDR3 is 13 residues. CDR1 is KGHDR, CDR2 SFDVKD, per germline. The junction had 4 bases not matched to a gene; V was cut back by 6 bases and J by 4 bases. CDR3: CATSLPGGTEAFF. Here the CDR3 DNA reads TGTGCCACCAGTTTACCAGGGGGCACTGAAGCTTTCTTT.

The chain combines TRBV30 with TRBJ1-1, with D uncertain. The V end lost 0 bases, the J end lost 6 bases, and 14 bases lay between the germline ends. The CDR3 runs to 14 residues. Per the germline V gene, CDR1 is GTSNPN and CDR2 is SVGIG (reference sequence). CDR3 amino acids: CAWSVEGYGAEAFF. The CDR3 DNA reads TGTGCCTGGAGTGTTGAGGGCTATGGGGCTGAAGCTTTCTTT.

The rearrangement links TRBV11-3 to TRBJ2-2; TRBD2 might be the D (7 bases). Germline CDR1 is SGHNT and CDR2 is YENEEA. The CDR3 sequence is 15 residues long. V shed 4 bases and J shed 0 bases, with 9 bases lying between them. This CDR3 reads CASSSGGPNTGELFF. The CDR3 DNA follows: TGTGCCAGCAGCTCGGGGGGCCCGAACACCGGGGAGCTGTTTTTT.

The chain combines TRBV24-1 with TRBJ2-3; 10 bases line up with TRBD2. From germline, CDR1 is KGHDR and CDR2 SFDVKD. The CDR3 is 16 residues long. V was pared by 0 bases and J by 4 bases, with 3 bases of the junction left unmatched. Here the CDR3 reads CATSDLSGGDADTQYF. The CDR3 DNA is TGTGCCACCAGTGATTTGAGCGGGGGGGATGCAGATACGCAGTATTTT.

The CDR3 protein is CASSVDGGGGAYEQYF. For the CDR3, the DNA is TGTGCCAGCAGCGTAGACGGGGGCGGGGGGGCCTACGAGCAGTACTTC. The genes are TRBV9 and TRBJ2-7; 9 nucleotides agree with TRBD2. The CDR3 spans 16 residues. V was pared by 0 bases and J by 2 bases, with 6 bases of the junction left unmatched. Germline CDR1 and CDR2: SGDLS and YYNGEE.

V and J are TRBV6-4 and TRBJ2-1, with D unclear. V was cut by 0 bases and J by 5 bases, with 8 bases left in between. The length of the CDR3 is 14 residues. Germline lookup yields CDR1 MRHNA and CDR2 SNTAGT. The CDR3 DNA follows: TGTGCCAGCAGTGACTCTCACATAAACAATGAGCAGTTCTTC. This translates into CASSDSHINNEQFF.

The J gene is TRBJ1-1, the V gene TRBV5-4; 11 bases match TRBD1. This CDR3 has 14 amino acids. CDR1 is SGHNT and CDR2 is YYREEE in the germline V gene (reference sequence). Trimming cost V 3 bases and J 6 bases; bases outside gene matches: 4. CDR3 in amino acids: CASSSGTGGAEAFF. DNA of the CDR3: TGTGCCAGCAGCTCCGGGACAGGGGGAGCTGAAGCTTTCTTT.

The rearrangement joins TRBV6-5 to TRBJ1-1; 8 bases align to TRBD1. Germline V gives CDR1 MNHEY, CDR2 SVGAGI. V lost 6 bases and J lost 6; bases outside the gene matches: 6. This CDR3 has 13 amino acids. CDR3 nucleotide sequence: TGTGCCAGCAGGTCAGGGGGCAGGGCTGAAGCTTTCTTT. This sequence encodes CASRSGGRAEAFF.

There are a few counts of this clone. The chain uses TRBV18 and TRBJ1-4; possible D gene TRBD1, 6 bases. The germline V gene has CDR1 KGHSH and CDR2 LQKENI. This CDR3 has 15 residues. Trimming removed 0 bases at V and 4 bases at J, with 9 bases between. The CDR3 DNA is TGTGCCAGCTCACCACCGGGGGCCTATAATGAAAAACTGTTTTTT. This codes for CASSPPGAYNEKLFF.

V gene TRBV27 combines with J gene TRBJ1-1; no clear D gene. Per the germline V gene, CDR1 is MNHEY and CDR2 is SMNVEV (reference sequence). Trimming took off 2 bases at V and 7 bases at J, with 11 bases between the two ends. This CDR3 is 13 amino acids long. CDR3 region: CASSLRAGGEAFF. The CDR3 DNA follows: TGTGCCAGCAGTTTAAGGGCGGGTGGTGAAGCTTTCTTT.

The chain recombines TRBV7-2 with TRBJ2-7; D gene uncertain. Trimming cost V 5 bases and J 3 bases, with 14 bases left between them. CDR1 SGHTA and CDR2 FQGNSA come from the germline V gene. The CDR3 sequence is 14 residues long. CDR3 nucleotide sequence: TGTGCCAGCAGCACCCCCGACAAGAGCTACGAGCAGTACTTC. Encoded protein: CASSTPDKSYEQYF.

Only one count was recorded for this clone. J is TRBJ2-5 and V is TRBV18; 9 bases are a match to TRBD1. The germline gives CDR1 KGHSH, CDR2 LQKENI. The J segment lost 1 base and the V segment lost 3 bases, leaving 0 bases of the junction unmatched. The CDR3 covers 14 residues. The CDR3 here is CASSPTGGQETQYF. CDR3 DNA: TGTGCCAGCTCACCGACAGGGGGCCAAGAGACCCAGTACTTC.

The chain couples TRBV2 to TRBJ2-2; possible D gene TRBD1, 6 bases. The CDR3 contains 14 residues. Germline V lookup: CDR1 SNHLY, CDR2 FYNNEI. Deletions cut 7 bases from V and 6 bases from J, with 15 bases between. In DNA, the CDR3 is TGTGCCAGCAAACTGTCATCAGGGGCCGGGGAGCTGTTTTTT. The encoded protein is CASKLSSGAGELFF.

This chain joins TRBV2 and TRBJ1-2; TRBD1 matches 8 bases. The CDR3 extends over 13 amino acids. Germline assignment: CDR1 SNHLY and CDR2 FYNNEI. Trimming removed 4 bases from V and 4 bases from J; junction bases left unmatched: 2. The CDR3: CASSAGGGYGYTF. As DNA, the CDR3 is TGTGCCAGCAGTGCAGGGGGCGGCTATGGCTACACCTTC.

CDR3 residues: CASSSLTGKAPQHF. The DNA for the CDR3 is TGCGCCAGCAGTTCCCTGACAGGGAAGGCGCCCCAGCATTTT. V is TRBV23-1 and J is TRBJ1-5; 7 bases map to TRBD1. TRBV23-1 is an open reading frame, and its role is uncertain. V was clipped by 5 bases and J by 9 bases; unmatched bases: 10. The CDR3 extends over 14 amino acids.

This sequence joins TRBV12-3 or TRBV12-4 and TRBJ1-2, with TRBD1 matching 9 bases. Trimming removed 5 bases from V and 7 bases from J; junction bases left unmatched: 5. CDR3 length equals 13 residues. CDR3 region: CASSLQGASGYTF. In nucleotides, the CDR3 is TGTGCCAGCAGTCTACAGGGGGCTAGTGGCTACACCTTC.

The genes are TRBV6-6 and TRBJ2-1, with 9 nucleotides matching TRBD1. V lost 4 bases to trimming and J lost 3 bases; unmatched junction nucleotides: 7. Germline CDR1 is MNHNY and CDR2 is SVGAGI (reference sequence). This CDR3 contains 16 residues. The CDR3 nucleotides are TGTGCCAGCAGTTCCGTAGAGGACAGGGGCTACAATGAGCAGTTCTTC. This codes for CASSSVEDRGYNEQFF.

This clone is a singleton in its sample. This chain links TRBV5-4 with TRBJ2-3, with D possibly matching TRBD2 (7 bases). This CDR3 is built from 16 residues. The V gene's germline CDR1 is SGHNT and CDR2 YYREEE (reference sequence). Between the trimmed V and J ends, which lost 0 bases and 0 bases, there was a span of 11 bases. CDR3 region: CASSLAGGASTDTQYF. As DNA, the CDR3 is TGTGCCAGCAGCTTGGCTGGGGGGGCGAGCACAGATACGCAGTATTTT.

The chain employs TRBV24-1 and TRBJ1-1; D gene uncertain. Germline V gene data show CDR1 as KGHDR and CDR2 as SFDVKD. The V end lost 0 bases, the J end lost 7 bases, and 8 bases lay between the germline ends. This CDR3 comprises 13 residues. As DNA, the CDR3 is TGTGCCACCAGTGATTTGTTCTGGCTTGAAGCTTTCTTT. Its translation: CATSDLFWLEAFF.

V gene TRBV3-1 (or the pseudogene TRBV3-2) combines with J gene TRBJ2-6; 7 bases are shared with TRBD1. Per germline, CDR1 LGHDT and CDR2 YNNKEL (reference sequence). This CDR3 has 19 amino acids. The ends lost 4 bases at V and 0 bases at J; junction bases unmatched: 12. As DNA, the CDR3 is TGTGCCAGCAGCCCGGTACAGGGGCGCTCACCCTCTGGGGCCAACGTCCTGACTTTC. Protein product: CASSPVQGRSPSGANVLTF.

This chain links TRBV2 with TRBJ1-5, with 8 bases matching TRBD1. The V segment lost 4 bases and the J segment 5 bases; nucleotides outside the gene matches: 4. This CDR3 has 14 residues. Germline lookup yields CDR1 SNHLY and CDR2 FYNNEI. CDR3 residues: CASSAGTGYQPQHF. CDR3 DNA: TGTGCCAGCAGTGCCGGGACAGGTTATCAGCCCCAGCATTTT.

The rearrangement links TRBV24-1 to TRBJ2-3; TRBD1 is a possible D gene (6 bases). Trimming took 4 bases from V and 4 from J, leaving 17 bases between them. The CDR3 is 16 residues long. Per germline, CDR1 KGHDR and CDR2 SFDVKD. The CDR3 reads CATSDLGHLGADTQYF. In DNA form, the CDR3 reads TGTGCCACCAGTGACCTGGGACACCTTGGCGCAGATACGCAGTATTTT.

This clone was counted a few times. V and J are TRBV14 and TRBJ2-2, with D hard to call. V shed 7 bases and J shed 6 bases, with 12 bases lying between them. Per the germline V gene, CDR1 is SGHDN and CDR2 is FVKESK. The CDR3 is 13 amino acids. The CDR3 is CASTRFASGELFF. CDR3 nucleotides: TGTGCCAGCACGAGGTTCGCCTCCGGGGAGCTGTTTTTT.

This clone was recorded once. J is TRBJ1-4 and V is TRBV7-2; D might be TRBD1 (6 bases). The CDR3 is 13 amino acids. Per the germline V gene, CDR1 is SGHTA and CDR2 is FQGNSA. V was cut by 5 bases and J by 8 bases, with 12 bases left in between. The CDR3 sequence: CASSPTGLEKLFF. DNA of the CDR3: TGTGCCAGCAGCCCGACAGGTCTCGAAAAACTGTTTTTT.

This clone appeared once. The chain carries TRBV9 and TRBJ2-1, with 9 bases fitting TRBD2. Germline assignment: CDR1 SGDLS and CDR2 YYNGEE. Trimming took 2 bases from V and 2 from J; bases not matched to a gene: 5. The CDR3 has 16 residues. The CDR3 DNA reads TGTGCCAGCAGCGTCACCCTAGCGGGGCCCTACAATGAGCAGTTCTTC. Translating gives CASSVTLAGPYNEQFF.

The CDR3 protein is CASSRTSGGQNTGELFF. The CDR3 DNA follows: TGTGCCAGCAGCAGGACTAGCGGGGGCCAGAACACCGGGGAGCTGTTTTTT. V is TRBV3-1 (or the pseudogene TRBV3-2) and J is TRBJ2-2; TRBD2 aligns across 13 bases. The CDR3 length is 17 residues. The V gene end was trimmed by 5 bases and the J gene end by 1 base; junction bases not matched to a gene: 4. CDR1 and CDR2 (germline): LGHDT, YNNKEL (reference sequence).

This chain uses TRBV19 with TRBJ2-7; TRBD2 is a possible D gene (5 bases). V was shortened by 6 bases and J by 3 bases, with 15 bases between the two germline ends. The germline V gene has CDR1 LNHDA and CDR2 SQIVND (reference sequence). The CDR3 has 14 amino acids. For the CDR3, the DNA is TGTGCCAGTAGCAGTCTAGCTAGGCACTACGAGCAGTACTTC. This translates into CASSSLARHYEQYF.